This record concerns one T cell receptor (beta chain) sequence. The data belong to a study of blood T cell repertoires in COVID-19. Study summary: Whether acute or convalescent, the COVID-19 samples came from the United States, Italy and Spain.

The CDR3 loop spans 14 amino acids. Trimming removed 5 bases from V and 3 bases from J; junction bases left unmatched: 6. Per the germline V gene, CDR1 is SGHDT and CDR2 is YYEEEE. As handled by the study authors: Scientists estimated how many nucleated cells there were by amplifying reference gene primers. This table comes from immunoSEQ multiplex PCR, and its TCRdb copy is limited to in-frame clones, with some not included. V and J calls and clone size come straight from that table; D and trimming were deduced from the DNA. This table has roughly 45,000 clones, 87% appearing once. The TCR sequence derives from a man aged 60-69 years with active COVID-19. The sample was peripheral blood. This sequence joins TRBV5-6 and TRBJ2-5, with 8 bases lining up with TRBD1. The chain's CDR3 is CASSGQGREETQYF. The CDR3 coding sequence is TGTGCCAGCAGTGGACAGGGCCGGGAAGAGACCCAGTACTTC.